The next 23 T cell receptor beta chains were all read from a single sample in a study of T cell repertoires in cytomegalovirus infection. One entry per CDR3 protein, called by TCRdb with MiXCR from the reads. The sample has about 830,000 distinct CDR3 sequences, 30% to 35% seen once; the top ten hold around 12%. Which antigens these TCRs recognize remains unknown. The sequences come from cultured CD8+ T cells from PBMCs, collected from culture after CMV antigen stimulation. Receptors originate from a human donor in good health (CMV status not recorded). Some clones in this sample may be carry-over from other donors' samples.

V is TRBV5-1 and J is TRBJ1-1; D remains unclear. CDR3 length: 17 residues. V lost 1 base and J lost 0, with 16 bases in between. Germline V CDR1 and CDR2: SGHRS, YFSETQ. This chain's CDR3 is CASSLTTDHSLNTEAFF. The CDR3 DNA reads as TGCGCCAGCAGCTTGACCACGGATCACAGCTTGAACACTGAAGCTTTCTTT.

In its sample, this clonotype was seen a few times. The chain has TRBV19 and TRBJ2-2; no clear D. V lost 1 base and J lost 7, with 10 bases in between. CDR3 size: 14 residues. The germline gives CDR1 LNHDA, CDR2 SQIVND (reference sequence). The chain's CDR3 is CASSIVSDHGELFF. CDR3 DNA: TGTGCCAGTAGTATAGTTTCGGATCACGGGGAGCTGTTTTTT.

This clonotype has a handful of counts. This chain uses TRBV28 with TRBJ2-3; possibly TRBD1 for D (6 bases). V was cut by 3 bases and J by 3 bases, with 10 bases left in between. Looked up from germline, CDR1 is MDHEN and CDR2 is SYDVKM. This CDR3 has 14 residues. This CDR3 is CASSLGDKTDTQYF. The CDR3 region has the DNA TGTGCCAGCAGTTTGGGGGACAAAACAGATACGCAGTATTTT.

This clonotype showed up just once. J is TRBJ2-7 and V is TRBV27; a possible D gene is TRBD2 (6 bases). Trimming took off 5 bases at V and 5 bases at J, with 16 bases between the two ends. The CDR3 spans 14 residues. Germline lookup yields CDR1 MNHEY and CDR2 SMNVEV (reference sequence). CDR3 sequence: CASSTRGGAHEQYF. Here the CDR3 DNA reads TGTGCCAGCAGTACCCGAGGAGGGGCCCACGAGCAGTACTTC.

The rearrangement uses TRBV2 and TRBJ2-7, with D hard to call. Germline CDR1 reads SNHLY; CDR2 reads FYNNEI. V was shortened by 2 bases and J by 2 bases, with 13 bases between the two germline ends. The CDR3 has 15 amino acids. The CDR3 here is CASSEIEVRAYEQYV. The CDR3 region has the DNA TGTGCCAGCAGTGAAATCGAGGTGAGAGCCTACGAGCAGTACGTC.

V usage is TRBV5-1 and J usage is TRBJ2-5; D uncertain. The CDR3 is made up of 16 amino acids. Trimming removed 0 bases from V and 5 bases from J, with 17 bases in between. Germline V gene lookup returns CDR1 SGHRS and CDR2 YFSETQ. CDR3 region: CASSLVVNTPTETQYF. The CDR3 bases are TGCGCCAGCAGCTTGGTGGTTAATACCCCCACGGAGACCCAGTACTTC.

The table lists this clonotype with many counts. Compared with germline, one end of the junction differs, possibly owing to a read error. The chain is built from TRBV7-8 and TRBJ1-1; 7 bases are shared with TRBD1. The length of the CDR3 is 20 residues. Germline V gene data show CDR1 as SGHVS and CDR2 as FQNEAQ. CDR3 nucleotide sequence: TGTGCCAGCAGCATAGCGGCAACACTGACAGGGAGGGGTTCGTACACTGAAGCTTTCTTT. It specifies CASSIAATLTGRGSYTEAFF.

The chain is built from TRBV6-5 and TRBJ2-7; a possible D gene is TRBD1 (6 bases). Germline loops: CDR1 MNHEY, CDR2 SVGAGI. The CDR3 spans 14 residues. Deletions cut 3 bases from V and 2 bases from J, with 11 bases between. CDR3 nucleotides: TGTGCCAGCAGTTATGTGGACAGCACCTACGAGCAGTACTTC. This encodes CASSYVDSTYEQYF.

This clonotype was seen a few times. The gene calls are TRBV4-1 and TRBJ1-1; D remains unclear. Trimming shortened V by 3 bases and J by 4 bases, and 18 bases separated the two germline ends. Germline lookup yields CDR1 MGHRA and CDR2 YSYEKL. The CDR3 length is 16 residues. The CDR3 loop reads CASSQKPRAGSTEAFF. In nucleotides, the CDR3 is TGCGCCAGCAGCCAGAAGCCGAGGGCAGGCAGCACTGAAGCTTTCTTT.

Of note for this clonotype: An end of the junction does not agree with germline; a read error may underlie this. The chain recombines TRBV7-4 with TRBJ2-1; 7 bases align to TRBD2. The CDR3 consists of 8 residues. Germline V gives CDR1 SGHVT, CDR2 SQSDAQ. The CDR3 DNA reads TGCGGGGGAGGGGAGCAGTTCTTC. It specifies CGGGEQFF. Full variable domain (outside the CDR3, taken from reference TRBV7-4 and TRBJ2-1): GAGVSQSPRYKVAKRGRDVALRCDSISGHVTLYWYRQTLGQGSEVLTYSQSDAQRDKSGRPSGRFSAERPERSVSTLKIQRTEQGDSAVYLCGGGEQFFGPGTRLTVL.

This clonotype has only a few counts. The chain has TRBV5-6 and TRBJ2-1; D is ambiguous. The CDR3 covers 12 residues. The ends were cut back, 0 bases at V and 8 bases at J, with 6 bases in the middle. Germline V gene lookup returns CDR1 SGHDT and CDR2 YYEEEE. In nucleotides, the CDR3 is TGTGCCAGCAGCTTGGCGTGGCATGAGCAGTTCTTC. Protein: CASSLAWHEQFF.

This chain connects TRBV28 to TRBJ2-7; no definite D call. Trimming removed 7 bases from V and 2 bases from J, with 6 bases in between. Germline V gene lookup returns CDR1 MDHEN and CDR2 SYDVKM. The CDR3 runs 11 residues. CDR3 nucleotides: TGTGCCAGCACCGACACCTACGAGCAGTACTTC. Translating gives CASTDTYEQYF.

This clonotype came up a few times. The rearrangement joins TRBV5-4 to TRBJ2-7; the D is unclear. V was trimmed by 1 base and J by 6 bases, leaving 11 bases between them. The germline gives CDR1 SGHNT, CDR2 YYREEE (reference sequence). The CDR3 covers 13 residues. For the CDR3, the DNA is TGTGCCAGCAGCTTGCGTGAAGGTATCGAGCAGTACTTC. Protein product: CASSLREGIEQYF.

This clonotype was detected ten times or more. In DNA form, the CDR3 reads TGTGCCAGCAGCTTATTACTGGGTAGAGAAAAACTGTTTTTT. Protein: CASSLLLGREKLFF. J is TRBJ1-4 and V is TRBV7-2; D is unclear. Per germline, CDR1 SGHTA and CDR2 FQGNSA. The CDR3 totals 14 residues. Deletions cut 2 bases from V and 8 bases from J, with 12 bases between.

This clonotype showed up just once. V usage is TRBV4-2 and J usage is TRBJ2-2, with TRBD1 identical over 7 bases. With V trimmed by 6 bases and J by 5 bases, 6 bases remained unmatched. There are 14 residues in the CDR3. The germline CDR1 and CDR2 sequences are LGHNA and YNFKEQ. The CDR3 sequence is CASRDRDLTGELFF. As DNA, the CDR3 is TGTGCCAGCAGAGACAGGGATCTAACCGGGGAGCTGTTTTTT.

This clonotype was observed a handful of times. J is TRBJ1-1 and V is TRBV7-9; no definite D call. The CDR3 totals 12 residues. Germline V gene sequence: CDR1 SEHNR, CDR2 FQNEAQ (reference sequence). The V end was cut by 1 base, the J end by 11 bases, with 11 bases between. Here the CDR3 DNA reads TGTGCCAGCAGCTTAGTGGACCCCCGGGCTTTCTTT. Amino acid sequence: CASSLVDPRAFF.

The chain has TRBV7-9 and TRBJ2-2, with 8 bases matching TRBD1. The trim removed 4 bases at V and 3 bases at J, leaving 7 bases unmatched. Germline values: CDR1 SEHNR, CDR2 FQNEAQ (reference sequence). This CDR3 has 16 amino acids. CDR3 nucleotides: TGTGCCAGCAGCTCGATGGACAGGGTTTACACCGGGGAGCTGTTTTTT. Translated: CASSSMDRVYTGELFF.

Ten or more counts support this clonotype. V gene TRBV7-8 combines with J gene TRBJ2-3; TRBD2 matches 11 bases. The J segment lost 7 bases and the V segment lost 1 base, leaving 7 bases of the junction unmatched. This CDR3 spans 16 amino acids. The V gene's germline CDR1 is SGHVS and CDR2 FQNEAQ. As DNA, the CDR3 is TGTGCCAGCAGCTTAGGGATAGCGGGGGGGCCGTATACGCAGTATTTT. Protein sequence: CASSLGIAGGPYTQYF.

The chain has TRBV5-5 and TRBJ2-7; 8 bases align to TRBD1. Germline assignment: CDR1 SGHKS and CDR2 YYEKEE (reference sequence). This CDR3 has 14 residues. V dropped 0 bases and J dropped 3; count of bases not matched to a gene: 2. The CDR3, as DNA: TGTGCCAGCAGCTTGGAACAGGGGGACTACGAGCAGTACTTC. Translation gives CASSLEQGDYEQYF.

This clonotype was seen ten or more times. The chain is built from TRBV12-3 or TRBV12-4 and TRBJ2-3, with D unresolved. V was cut by 3 bases and J by 2 bases, with 9 bases left in between. This CDR3 comprises 14 residues. This chain's CDR3 is CASSFGGHTDTQYF. The CDR3, as DNA: TGTGCCAGCAGTTTTGGTGGGCACACAGATACGCAGTATTTT.

This clonotype was observed a few times. V gene TRBV6-1 combines with J gene TRBJ2-7, with D perhaps TRBD2 (5 bases). The ends were cut back, 0 bases at V and 0 bases at J, with 18 bases in the middle. The germline V gene has CDR1 MNHNS and CDR2 SASEGT. There are 18 residues in the CDR3. The CDR3 DNA is TGTGCCAGCAGTGAAGCGGGATTTCCATATCGGGGCTCCTACGAGCAGTACTTC. It codes for CASSEAGFPYRGSYEQYF.

This clonotype showed up just a few times. The genes are TRBV7-6 and TRBJ2-1; TRBD1 agrees at 7 bases. The CDR3 is 15 amino acids. Germline lookup yields CDR1 SGHVS and CDR2 FNYEAQ. V shed 4 bases and J 4 bases; nucleotides not matched to a gene: 7. The CDR3 region has the DNA TGTGCCAGCAGCTCTATGGGGGACAGTTACAATGAGCAGTTCTTC. It specifies CASSSMGDSYNEQFF.

CDR3 protein: CATSRDVGPYEQYV. CDR3 coding DNA: TGTGCCACCAGCAGAGATGTAGGACCCTACGAGCAGTACGTC. The V call is TRBV15, the J call TRBJ2-7; no firm D call. The CDR3 loop spans 14 amino acids. V gave up 0 bases and J gave up 2 bases, with 8 bases separating them. Germline CDR1 reads LNHNV; CDR2 reads YYDKDF (reference sequence).